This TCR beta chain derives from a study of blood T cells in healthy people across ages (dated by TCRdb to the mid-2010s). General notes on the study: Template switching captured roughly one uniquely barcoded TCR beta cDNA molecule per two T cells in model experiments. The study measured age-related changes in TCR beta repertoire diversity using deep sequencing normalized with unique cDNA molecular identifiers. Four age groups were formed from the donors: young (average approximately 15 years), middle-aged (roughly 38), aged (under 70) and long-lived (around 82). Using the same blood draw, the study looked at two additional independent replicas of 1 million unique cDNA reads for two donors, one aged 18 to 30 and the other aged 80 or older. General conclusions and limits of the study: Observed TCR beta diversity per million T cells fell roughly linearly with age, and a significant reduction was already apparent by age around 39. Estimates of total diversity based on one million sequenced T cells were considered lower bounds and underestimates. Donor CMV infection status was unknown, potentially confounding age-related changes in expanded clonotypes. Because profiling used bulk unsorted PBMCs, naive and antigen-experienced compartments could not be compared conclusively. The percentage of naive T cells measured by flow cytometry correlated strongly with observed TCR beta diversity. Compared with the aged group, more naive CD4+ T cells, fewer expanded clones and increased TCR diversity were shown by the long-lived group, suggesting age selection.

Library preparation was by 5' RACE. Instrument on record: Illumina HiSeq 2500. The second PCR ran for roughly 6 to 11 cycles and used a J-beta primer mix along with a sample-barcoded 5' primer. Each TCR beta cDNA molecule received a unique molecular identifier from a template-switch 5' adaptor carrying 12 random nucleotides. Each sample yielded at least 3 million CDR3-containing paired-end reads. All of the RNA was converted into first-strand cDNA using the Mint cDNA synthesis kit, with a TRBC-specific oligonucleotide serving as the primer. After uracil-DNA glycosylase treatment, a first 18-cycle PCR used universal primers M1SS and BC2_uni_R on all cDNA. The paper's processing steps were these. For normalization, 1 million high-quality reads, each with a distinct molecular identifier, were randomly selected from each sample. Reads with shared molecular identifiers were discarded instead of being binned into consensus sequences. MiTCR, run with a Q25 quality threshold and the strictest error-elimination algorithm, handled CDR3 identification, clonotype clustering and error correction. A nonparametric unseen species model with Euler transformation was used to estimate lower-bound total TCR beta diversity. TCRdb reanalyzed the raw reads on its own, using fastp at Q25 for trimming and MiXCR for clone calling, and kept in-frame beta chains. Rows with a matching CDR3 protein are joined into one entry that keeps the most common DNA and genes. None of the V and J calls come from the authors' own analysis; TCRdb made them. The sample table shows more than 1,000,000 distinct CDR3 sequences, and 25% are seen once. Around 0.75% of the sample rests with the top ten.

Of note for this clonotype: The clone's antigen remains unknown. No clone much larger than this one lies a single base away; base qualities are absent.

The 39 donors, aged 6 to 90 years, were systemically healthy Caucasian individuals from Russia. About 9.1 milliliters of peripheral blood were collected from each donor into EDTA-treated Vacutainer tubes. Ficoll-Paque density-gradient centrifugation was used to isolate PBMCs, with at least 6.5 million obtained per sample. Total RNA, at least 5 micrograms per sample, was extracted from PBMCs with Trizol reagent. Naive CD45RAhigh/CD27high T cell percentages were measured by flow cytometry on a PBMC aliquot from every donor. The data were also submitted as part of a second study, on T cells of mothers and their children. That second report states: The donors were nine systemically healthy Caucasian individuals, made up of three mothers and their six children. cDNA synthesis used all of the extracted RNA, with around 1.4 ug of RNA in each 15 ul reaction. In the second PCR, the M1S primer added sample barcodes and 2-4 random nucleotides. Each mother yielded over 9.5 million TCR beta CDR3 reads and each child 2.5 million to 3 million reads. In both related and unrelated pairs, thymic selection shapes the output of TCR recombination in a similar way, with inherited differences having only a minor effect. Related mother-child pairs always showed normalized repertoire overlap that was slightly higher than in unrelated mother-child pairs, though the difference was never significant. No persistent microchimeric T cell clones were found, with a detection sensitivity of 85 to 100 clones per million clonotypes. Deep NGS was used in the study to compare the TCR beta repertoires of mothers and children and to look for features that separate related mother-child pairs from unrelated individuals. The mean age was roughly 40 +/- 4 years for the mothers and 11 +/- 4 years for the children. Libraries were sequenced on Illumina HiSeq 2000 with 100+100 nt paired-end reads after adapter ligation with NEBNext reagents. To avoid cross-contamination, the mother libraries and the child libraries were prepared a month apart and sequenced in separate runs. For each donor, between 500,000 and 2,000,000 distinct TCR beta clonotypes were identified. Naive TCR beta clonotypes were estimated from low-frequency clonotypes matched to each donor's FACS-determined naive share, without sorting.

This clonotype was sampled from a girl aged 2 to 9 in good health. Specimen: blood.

The DNA sequence is TGTGCCAGCACTTCTTTACAGGGTTGGGATTCACCCCTCCACTTT. Translated, this is CASTSLQGWDSPLHF. This sequence uses TRBV6-6 and TRBJ1-6; TRBD1 is a weak D gene call, 6 bases matching. The CDR3 spans 15 residues, from the cysteine through the phenylalanine. CDR3 DNA is the only sequence kept; it has 45 bases, read in frame from the first base. CDR1 and CDR2 are read off the germline V gene (reference sequence) as MNHNY and SVGAGI. Trimming costs V 7 bases and J 8 bases, and their ends lie 18 bases apart.